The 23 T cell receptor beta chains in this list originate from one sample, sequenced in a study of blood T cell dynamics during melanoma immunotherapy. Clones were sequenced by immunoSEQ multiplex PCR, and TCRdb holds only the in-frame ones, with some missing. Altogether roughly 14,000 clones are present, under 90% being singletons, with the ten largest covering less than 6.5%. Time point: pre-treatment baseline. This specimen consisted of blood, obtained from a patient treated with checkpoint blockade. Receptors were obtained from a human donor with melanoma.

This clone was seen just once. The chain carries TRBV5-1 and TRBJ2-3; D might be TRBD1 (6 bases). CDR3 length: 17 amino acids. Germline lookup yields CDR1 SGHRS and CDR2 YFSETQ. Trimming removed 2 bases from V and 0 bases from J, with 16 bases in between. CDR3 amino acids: CASSFSPTGTSTDTQYF. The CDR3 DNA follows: TGCGCCAGCAGCTTTTCCCCAACCGGGACAAGCACAGATACGCAGTATTTT.

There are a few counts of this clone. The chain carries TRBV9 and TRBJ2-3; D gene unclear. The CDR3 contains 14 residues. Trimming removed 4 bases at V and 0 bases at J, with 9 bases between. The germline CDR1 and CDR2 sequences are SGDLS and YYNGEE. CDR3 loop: CASSTLGSTDTQYF. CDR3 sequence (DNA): TGTGCCAGCAGCACGTTGGGCAGCACAGATACGCAGTATTTT.

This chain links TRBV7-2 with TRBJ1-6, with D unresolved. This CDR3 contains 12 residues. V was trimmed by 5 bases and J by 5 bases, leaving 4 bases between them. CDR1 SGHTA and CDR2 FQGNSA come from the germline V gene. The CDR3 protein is CASSTNNSPLHF. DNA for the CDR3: TGTGCCAGCAGCACTAATAATTCACCCCTCCACTTT.

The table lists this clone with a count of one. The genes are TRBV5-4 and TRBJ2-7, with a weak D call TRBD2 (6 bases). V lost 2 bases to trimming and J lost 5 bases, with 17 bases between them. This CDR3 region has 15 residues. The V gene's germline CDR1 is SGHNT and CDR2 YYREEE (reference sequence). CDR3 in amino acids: CASSFGASEVHEQYF. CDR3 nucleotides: TGTGCCAGCAGCTTCGGGGCTAGCGAAGTCCACGAGCAGTACTTC.

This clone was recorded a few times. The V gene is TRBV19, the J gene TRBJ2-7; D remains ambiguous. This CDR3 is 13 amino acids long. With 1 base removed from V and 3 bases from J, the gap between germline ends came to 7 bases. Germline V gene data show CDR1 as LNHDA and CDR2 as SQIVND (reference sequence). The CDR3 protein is CASSIAQSYEQYF. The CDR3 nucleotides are TGTGCCAGTAGTATAGCTCAGAGCTACGAGCAGTACTTC.

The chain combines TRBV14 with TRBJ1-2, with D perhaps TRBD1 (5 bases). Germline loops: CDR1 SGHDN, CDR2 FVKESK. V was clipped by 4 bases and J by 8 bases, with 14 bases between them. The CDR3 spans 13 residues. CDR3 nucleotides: TGTGCCAGCAGCCGACAGCGGGCAGGCGGCTACACCTTC. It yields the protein CASSRQRAGGYTF.

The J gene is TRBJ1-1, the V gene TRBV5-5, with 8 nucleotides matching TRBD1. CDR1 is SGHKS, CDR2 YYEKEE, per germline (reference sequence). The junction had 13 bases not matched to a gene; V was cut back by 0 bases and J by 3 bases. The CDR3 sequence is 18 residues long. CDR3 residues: CASSLVVRGPSSYTEAFF. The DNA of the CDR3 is TGTGCCAGCAGCTTGGTCGTCAGGGGGCCGTCTTCGTACACTGAAGCTTTCTTT.

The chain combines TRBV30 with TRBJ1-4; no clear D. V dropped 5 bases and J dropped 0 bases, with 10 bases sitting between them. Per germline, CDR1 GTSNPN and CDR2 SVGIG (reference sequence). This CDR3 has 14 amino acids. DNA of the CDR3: TGTGCCTGGCAAAGGGCGGCAACTAATGAAAAACTGTTTTTT. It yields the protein CAWQRAATNEKLFF.

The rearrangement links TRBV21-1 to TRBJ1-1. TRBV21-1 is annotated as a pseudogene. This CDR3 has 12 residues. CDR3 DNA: TGTGCCAGCAGCAAAAAAGCCTCTGAAGCTTTCTTT. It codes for CASSKKASEAFF.

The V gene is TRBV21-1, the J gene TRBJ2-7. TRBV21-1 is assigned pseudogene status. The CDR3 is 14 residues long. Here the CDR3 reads CASSKVKGLHEQYV. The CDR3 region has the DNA TGTGCCAGCAGCAAAGTTAAGGGTTTGCACGAGCAGTACGTC.

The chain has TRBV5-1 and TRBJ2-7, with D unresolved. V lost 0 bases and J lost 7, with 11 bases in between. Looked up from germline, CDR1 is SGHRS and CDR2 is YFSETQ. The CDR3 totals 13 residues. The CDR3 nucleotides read TGCGCCAGCAGCTTGGAAGCCCACACTGAGCAGTACTTC. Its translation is CASSLEAHTEQYF.

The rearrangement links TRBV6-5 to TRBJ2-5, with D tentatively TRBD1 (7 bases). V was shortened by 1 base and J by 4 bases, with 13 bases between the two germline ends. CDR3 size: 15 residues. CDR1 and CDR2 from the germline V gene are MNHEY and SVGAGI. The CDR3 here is CASSYYQGGGETQYF. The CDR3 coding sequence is TGTGCCAGCAGTTACTATCAGGGGGGAGGAGAGACCCAGTACTTC.

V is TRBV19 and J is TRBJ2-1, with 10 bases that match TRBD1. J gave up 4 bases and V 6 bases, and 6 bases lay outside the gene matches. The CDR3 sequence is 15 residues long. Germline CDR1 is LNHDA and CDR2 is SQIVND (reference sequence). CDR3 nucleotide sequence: TGTGCCAGTAGGCGACAGGGGGCAGGGTACAATGAGCAGTTCTTC. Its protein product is CASRRQGAGYNEQFF.

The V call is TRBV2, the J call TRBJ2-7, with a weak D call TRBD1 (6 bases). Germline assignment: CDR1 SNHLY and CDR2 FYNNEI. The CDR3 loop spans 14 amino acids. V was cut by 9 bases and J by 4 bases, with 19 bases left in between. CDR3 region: CASIGRDTAYEQYF. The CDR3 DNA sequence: TGTGCCAGTATCGGCCGGGACACAGCTTACGAGCAGTACTTC. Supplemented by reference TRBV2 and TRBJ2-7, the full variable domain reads EPEVTQTPSHQVTQMGQEVILRCVPISNHLYFYWYRQILGQKVEFLVSFYNNEISEKSEIFDDQFSVERPDGSNFTLKIRSTKLEDSAMYFCASIGRDTAYEQYFGPGTRLTVT.

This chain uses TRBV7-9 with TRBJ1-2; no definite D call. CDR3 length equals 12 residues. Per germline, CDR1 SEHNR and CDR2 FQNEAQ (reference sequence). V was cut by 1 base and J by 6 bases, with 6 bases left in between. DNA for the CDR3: TGTGCCAGCAGCTTAGACGCTAATGGCTACACCTTC. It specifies CASSLDANGYTF.

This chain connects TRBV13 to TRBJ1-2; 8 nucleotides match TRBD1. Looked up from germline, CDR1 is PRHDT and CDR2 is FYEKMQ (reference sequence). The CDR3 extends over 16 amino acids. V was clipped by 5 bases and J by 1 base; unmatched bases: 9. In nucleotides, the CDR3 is TGTGCCAGCAGCATCGGACAGGGAGCTCTTAACTATGGCTACACCTTC. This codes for CASSIGQGALNYGYTF.

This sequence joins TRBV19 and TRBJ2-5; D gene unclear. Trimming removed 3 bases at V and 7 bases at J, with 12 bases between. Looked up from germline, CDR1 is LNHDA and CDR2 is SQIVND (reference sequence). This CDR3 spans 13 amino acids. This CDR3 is CASSMKGGRTQYF. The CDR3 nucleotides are TGTGCCAGTAGTATGAAGGGCGGTCGGACCCAGTACTTC.

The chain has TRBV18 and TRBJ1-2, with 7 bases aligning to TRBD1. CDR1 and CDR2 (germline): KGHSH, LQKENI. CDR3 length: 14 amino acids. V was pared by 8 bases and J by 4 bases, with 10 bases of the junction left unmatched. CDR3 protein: CASTGDSVSYGYTF. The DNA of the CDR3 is TGTGCCAGCACCGGGGACAGTGTTTCCTATGGCTACACCTTC.

CDR3 nucleotide sequence: TGCAGCGTCTATGGACTAGCGGGGACTTTACAGTTCTTC. Amino acid sequence: CSVYGLAGTLQFF. The chain is built from TRBV29-1 and TRBJ2-1; 12 positions match TRBD2. The CDR3 spans 13 residues. Germline CDR1 reads SQVTM; CDR2 reads ANQGSEA. After removal of 6 bases from V and 13 bases from J, the junction contained 10 bases not matched to a gene.

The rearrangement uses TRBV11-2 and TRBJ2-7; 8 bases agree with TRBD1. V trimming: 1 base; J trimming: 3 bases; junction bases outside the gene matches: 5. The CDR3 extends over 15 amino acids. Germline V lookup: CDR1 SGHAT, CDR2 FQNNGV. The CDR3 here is CASSLVGGQGYEQYF. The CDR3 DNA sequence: TGTGCCAGCAGCTTAGTGGGAGGACAGGGCTACGAGCAGTACTTC.

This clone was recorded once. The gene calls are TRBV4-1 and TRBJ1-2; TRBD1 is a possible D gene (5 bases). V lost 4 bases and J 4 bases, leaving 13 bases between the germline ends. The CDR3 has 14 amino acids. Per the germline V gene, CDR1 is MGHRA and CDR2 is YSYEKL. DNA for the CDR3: TGCGCCAGCAGCCGGGACCCGAGGGGCTATGGCTACACCTTC. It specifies CASSRDPRGYGYTF.

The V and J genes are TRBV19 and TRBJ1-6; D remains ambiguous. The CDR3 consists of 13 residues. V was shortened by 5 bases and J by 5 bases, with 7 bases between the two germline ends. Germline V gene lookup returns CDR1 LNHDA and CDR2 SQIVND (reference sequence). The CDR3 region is CASSLIDNSPLHF. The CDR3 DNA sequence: TGTGCCAGTAGTCTGATAGATAATTCACCCCTCCACTTT.

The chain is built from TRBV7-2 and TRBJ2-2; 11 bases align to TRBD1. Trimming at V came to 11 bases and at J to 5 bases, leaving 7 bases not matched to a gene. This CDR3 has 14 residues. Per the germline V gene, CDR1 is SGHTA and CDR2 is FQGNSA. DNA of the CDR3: TGTGCCTCCCAGGGACAGGGGGGGACCGGGGAGCTGTTTTTT. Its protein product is CASQGQGGTGELFF.